This T cell receptor (beta chain) was sequenced for a study of a mutant IDH1 vaccine in newly diagnosed glioma. As for the study in general: Vaccination was launched 4-6 weeks after radiotherapy alone, or with temozolomide cycles. Males made up about 60% and females roughly 40% of treated patients, whose mean age was approximately 41 years. Most patients had received both radiotherapy and temozolomide, the prior options being radiotherapy, temozolomide, or both.

Note on this clone: The antigen is unknown.

V lost 5 bases to trimming and J lost 7 bases; unmatched junction nucleotides: 5. The CDR3 is 14 residues long. Germline lookup yields CDR1 MNHEY and CDR2 SVGAGI. The assay was immunoSEQ multiplex PCR, and TCRdb's table has in-frame clones only and misses some. The sample lists about 53,000 clones; 80% to 90% were seen once. Regarding time point: week 23, last vaccination. Every vaccination contained 300 ug of the mutant IDH1 20-mer peptide and was paired with topical imiquimod. Donors had new WHO grade 3 or 4 IDH1-mutant, ATRX-lost astrocytomas. The starting material was PBMCs, obtained from a glioma patient whose treatment included an IDH1 peptide vaccine. The TCR originated in a woman aged 40 to 50 with glioma. Some clones in this sample may be carry-over from other donors' samples. This rearrangement joins TRBV6-5 to TRBJ1-4; TRBD1 matches at 9 bases. CDR3 in amino acids: CASSPTGGGEKLFF. DNA of the CDR3: TGTGCCAGCAGTCCCACAGGGGGCGGTGAAAAACTGTTTTTT.